The 10 T cell receptor beta chains below all came from one sample that was sequenced in a study of graft-versus-host responses after intestinal transplantation. Generated by immunoSEQ multiplex PCR, the TCRdb table keeps only in-frame clones and is missing some. Among some 38,000 clones listed, nearly 95% were seen once. No antigens are known for them. The material sequenced was unstimulated CD8+ T cells sorted from spleen or lymph node cells, taken before transplant. Receptors originate from a human donor who was the organ donor for an intestinal transplant.

The chain has TRBV4-1 and TRBJ2-1; the match to TRBD2 covers 10 bases. The J segment lost 5 bases and the V segment lost 4 bases, leaving 17 bases of the junction unmatched. Germline loops: CDR1 MGHRA, CDR2 YSYEKL. The length of the CDR3 is 19 residues. CDR3 sequence: CASSRVPKLAGLEHNEQFF. The CDR3 nucleotides are TGCGCCAGCAGCCGCGTACCAAAACTAGCGGGACTCGAGCACAATGAGCAGTTCTTC.

The V and J genes are TRBV27 and TRBJ2-5; 9 bases fit TRBD1. The length of the CDR3 is 18 residues. The germline V gene encodes CDR1 MNHEY and CDR2 SMNVEV (reference sequence). V lost 3 bases to trimming and J lost 4 bases; unmatched junction nucleotides: 15. For the CDR3, the DNA is TGTGCCAGCAGTTTTATTGGACCACAGGGGGCAGGAGTAGAGACCCAGTACTTC. It yields the protein CASSFIGPQGAGVETQYF.

The chain uses TRBV11-1 and TRBJ2-1; no definite D call. Looked up from germline, CDR1 is SGHAT and CDR2 is FQDESV (reference sequence). The CDR3 sequence is 14 residues long. The V end was cut by 1 base, the J end by 5 bases, with 9 bases between. The CDR3 spells CASSLVDNDNEQFF. CDR3 DNA: TGTGCCAGCAGCTTAGTCGACAACGACAATGAGCAGTTCTTC.

This CDR3 is CASSLDGRGRLDHTDTQYF. The CDR3 nucleotides are TGTGCCAGCAGCTTAGACGGCAGGGGGCGATTGGATCACACAGATACGCAGTATTTT. The chain links TRBV7-9 to TRBJ2-3, with 8 bases aligning to TRBD1. This CDR3 region has 19 residues. Germline lookup yields CDR1 SEHNR and CDR2 FQNEAQ (reference sequence). V shed 1 base and J 2 bases; nucleotides not matched to a gene: 14.

The chain is built from TRBV4-3 and TRBJ2-3; 9 nucleotides line up with TRBD2. Per the germline V gene, CDR1 is LGHNA and CDR2 is YSLEER. CDR3 size: 16 residues. V dropped 1 base and J dropped 3; count of bases not matched to a gene: 5. The CDR3 protein is CASSQAGSGRTDTQYF. The CDR3 nucleotides read TGCGCCAGCAGCCAAGCCGGGAGCGGGAGGACAGATACGCAGTATTTT.

V gene TRBV19 combines with J gene TRBJ2-3; 8 nucleotides agree with TRBD1. The CDR3 extends over 15 amino acids. J gave up 2 bases and V 5 bases, and 6 bases lay outside the gene matches. Germline V lookup: CDR1 LNHDA, CDR2 SQIVND (reference sequence). CDR3 amino acids: CASSPDRALTDTQYF. CDR3 sequence (DNA): TGTGCCAGTAGTCCGGACAGGGCCCTCACAGATACGCAGTATTTT.

Only one count was recorded for this clone. The chain combines TRBV5-6 with TRBJ2-1, with D possibly TRBD2 on 5 matching bases. V lost 0 bases, J lost 7 bases, and 5 bases lay in between. CDR3 length equals 12 residues. Per germline, CDR1 SGHDT and CDR2 YYEEEE. The CDR3 DNA reads TGTGCCAGCAGCTTGGGGAGGAATGAGCAGTTCTTC. This encodes CASSLGRNEQFF.

V gene TRBV9 combines with J gene TRBJ2-1; 8 bases align to TRBD1. J lost 8 bases, V lost 3 bases, and 10 bases had no gene match. There are 15 residues in the CDR3. Germline loops: CDR1 SGDLS, CDR2 YYNGEE. The CDR3 sequence: CASSDPMTGVDEQFF. The CDR3 DNA sequence: TGTGCCAGCAGCGACCCAATGACAGGGGTGGATGAGCAGTTCTTC.

Regarding this clone: At the DNA level, this CDR3 is encoded by other sequences in the same sample as well. The V and J genes are TRBV6-5 and TRBJ1-2; no definite D call. There are 15 residues in the CDR3. V lost 5 bases, J lost 2 bases, and 15 bases lay in between. Per the germline V gene, CDR1 is MNHEY and CDR2 is SVGAGI. The CDR3 is CASSPNAGINYGYTF. The CDR3 DNA follows: TGTGCCAGCAGTCCCAACGCGGGAATAAACTATGGCTACACCTTC.

J is TRBJ2-3 and V is TRBV14; 9 positions agree with TRBD2. From germline, CDR1 is SGHDN and CDR2 FVKESK. After removal of 3 bases from V and 5 bases from J, the junction contained 6 bases not matched to a gene. CDR3 size: 15 residues. Here the CDR3 DNA reads TGTGCCAGCAGCCACCAGCGGGAGGAAGGAGATACGCAGTATTTT. Translated: CASSHQREEGDTQYF.